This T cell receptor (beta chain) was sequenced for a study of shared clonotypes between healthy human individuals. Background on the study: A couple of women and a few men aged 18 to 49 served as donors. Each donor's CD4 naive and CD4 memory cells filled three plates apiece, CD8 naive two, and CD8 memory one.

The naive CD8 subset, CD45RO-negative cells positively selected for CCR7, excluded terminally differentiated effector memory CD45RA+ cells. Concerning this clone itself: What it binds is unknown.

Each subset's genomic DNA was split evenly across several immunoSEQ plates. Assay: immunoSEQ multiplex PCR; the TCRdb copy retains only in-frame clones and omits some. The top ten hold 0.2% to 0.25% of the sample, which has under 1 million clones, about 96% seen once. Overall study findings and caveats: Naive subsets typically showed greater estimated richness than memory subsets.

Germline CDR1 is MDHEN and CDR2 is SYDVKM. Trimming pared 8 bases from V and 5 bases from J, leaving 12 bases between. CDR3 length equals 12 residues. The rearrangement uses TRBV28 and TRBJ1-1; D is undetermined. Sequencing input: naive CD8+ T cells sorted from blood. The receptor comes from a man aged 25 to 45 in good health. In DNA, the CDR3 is TGTGCCAGCGGGAACATGGGGACTGAAGCTTTCTTT. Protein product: CASGNMGTEAFF. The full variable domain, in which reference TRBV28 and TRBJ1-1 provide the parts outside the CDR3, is DVKVTQSSRYLVKRTGEKVFLECVQDMDHENMFWYRQDPGLGLRLIYFSYDVKMKEKGDIPEGYSVSREKKERFSLILESASTNQTSMYLCASGNMGTEAFFGQGTRLTVV.